Included here is one T cell receptor beta chain sequence, with context. Antigen specificity is unknown. This sample stems from a study of CD8 T cells in Susac syndrome. CDR1 and CDR2 from the germline V gene are SGHRS and YFSETQ. This CDR3 is built from 15 residues. V gave up 4 bases and J gave up 6 bases; unmatched junction bases: 12. 0.5 to 1 ug RNA was reverse transcribed with random hexamers. TCRdb analysed the immunoSEQ multiplex PCR reads with MiXCR anew, one entry per CDR3 protein. In the table there are around 170,000 distinct CDR3 sequences, 95% of which are singletons. Broader study findings: Susac-specific public clones found in total CD8+ repertoires numbered about 17, and those in CD8+ TEMRA repertoires numbered about 5.

This receptor was obtained from a human donor with Susac syndrome. What was sequenced was CD8+ T cells from PBMCs. The V gene is TRBV5-1, the J gene TRBJ1-2, with 7 bases aligning to TRBD1. CDR3 nucleotides: TGCGCCAGCAGCCAGAAAACCGGGACAGCCGATGGCTACACCTTC. This translates into CASSQKTGTADGYTF.